Listed here are 4 T cell receptor beta chains from one sample, sequenced in a study of graft-versus-host responses after intestinal transplantation. Assay used: immunoSEQ multiplex PCR; TCRdb lists only in-frame clones, some missing. This sample yields 150,000 or so clones, of which nearly 95% are seen a single time; 0.19% belongs to the top ten. No antigens are known for them. This specimen consisted of unstimulated CD4+ T cells sorted from spleen or lymph node cells, obtained before intestinal transplant. These receptors were obtained from a human donor who received an intestinal transplant.

This chain uses TRBV7-9 with TRBJ2-1; D is ambiguous. The CDR3 length is 12 residues. Trimming took off 1 base at V and 8 bases at J, with 6 bases between the two ends. Per germline, CDR1 SEHNR and CDR2 FQNEAQ (reference sequence). CDR3 DNA sequence: TGTGCCAGCAGCTTAGAAATGGATGAGCAGTTCTTC. It yields the protein CASSLEMDEQFF.

The chain carries TRBV5-1 and TRBJ1-1; 12 positions agree with TRBD1. The CDR3 extends over 16 amino acids. Germline V lookup: CDR1 SGHRS, CDR2 YFSETQ. J was trimmed by 7 bases and V by 4 bases; bases with no gene match: 11. The CDR3 spells CASSGRDRGRVGEAFF. CDR3 bases: TGCGCCAGCAGCGGCCGGGACAGGGGGCGCGTCGGTGAAGCTTTCTTT.

The chain employs TRBV28 and TRBJ1-5; the D gene is possibly TRBD1 (5 bases). There are 12 residues in the CDR3. Germline V CDR1 and CDR2: MDHEN, SYDVKM. The V gene lost 9 bases and the J gene lost 1 base, with 7 bases spanning the gap. In DNA form, the CDR3 reads TGTGCCAGTTGGGACAGCAATCAGCCCCAGCATTTT. Encoded protein: CASWDSNQPQHF.

The CDR3 region has the DNA TGTGCCAGCAGTGAAGCGGTCGGACAGGGGACAGATACGCAGTATTTT. Translation: CASSEAVGQGTDTQYF. V gene TRBV6-1 combines with J gene TRBJ2-3; 9 nucleotides match TRBD1. Per the germline V gene, CDR1 is MNHNS and CDR2 is SASEGT. The CDR3 runs to 16 residues. V lost 0 bases and J lost 3; bases outside the gene matches: 4.